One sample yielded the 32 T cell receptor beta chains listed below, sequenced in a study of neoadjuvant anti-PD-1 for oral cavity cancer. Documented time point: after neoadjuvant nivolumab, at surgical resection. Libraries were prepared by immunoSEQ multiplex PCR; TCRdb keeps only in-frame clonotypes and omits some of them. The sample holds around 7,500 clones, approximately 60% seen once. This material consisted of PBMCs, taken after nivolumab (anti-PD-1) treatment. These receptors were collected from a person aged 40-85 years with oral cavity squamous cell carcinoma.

The CDR3 bases are TGTGCCAGCAGCCAGTCCCCCAATAGAGTAGCATACGAGCAGTACTTC. Translating gives CASSQSPNRVAYEQYF. The V call is TRBV11-2, the J call TRBJ2-7, with D hard to call. V lost 5 bases to trimming and J lost 4 bases, with 21 bases between them. The CDR3 extends over 16 amino acids. Germline loops: CDR1 SGHAT, CDR2 FQNNGV.

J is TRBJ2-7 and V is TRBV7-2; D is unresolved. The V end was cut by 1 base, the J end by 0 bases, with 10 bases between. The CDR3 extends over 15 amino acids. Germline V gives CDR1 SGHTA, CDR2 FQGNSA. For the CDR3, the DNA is TGTGCCAGCAGCTTAGGGGCGGTTAGCTCCTACGAGCAGTACTTC. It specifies CASSLGAVSSYEQYF.

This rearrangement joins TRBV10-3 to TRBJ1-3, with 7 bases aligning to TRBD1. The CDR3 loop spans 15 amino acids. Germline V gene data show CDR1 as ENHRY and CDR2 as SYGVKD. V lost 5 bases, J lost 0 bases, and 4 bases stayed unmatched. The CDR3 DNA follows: TGTGCCATCAGTAATCGGGACAGCTCTGGAAACACCATATATTTT. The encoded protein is CAISNRDSSGNTIYF.

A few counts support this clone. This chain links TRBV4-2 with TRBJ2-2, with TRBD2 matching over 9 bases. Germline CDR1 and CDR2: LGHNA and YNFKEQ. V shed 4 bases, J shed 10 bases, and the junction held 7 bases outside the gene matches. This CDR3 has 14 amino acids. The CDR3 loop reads CASSPGTSKEELFF. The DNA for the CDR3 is TGTGCCAGCAGCCCCGGGACTAGCAAAGAGGAGCTGTTTTTT.

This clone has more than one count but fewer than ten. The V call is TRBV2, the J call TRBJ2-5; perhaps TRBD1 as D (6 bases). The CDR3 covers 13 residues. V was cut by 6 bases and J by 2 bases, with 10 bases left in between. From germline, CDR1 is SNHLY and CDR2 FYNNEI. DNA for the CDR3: TGTGCCAGCAGACGTACAGGGCAAGAGACCCAGTACTTC. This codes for CASRRTGQETQYF.

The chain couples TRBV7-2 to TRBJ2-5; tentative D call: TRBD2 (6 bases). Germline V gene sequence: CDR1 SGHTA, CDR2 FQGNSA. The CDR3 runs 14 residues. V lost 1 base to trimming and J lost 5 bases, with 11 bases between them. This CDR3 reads CASSLGPRGETQYF. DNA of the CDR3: TGTGCCAGCAGCTTAGGACCCCGGGGGGAGACCCAGTACTTC.

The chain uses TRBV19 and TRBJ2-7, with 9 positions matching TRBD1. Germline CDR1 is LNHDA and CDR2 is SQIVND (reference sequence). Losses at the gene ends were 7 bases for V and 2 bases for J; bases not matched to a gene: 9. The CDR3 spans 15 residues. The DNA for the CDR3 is TGTGCCAGTAAAGAACGGACAGGGGCAGCCTACGAGCAGTACTTC. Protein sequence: CASKERTGAAYEQYF.

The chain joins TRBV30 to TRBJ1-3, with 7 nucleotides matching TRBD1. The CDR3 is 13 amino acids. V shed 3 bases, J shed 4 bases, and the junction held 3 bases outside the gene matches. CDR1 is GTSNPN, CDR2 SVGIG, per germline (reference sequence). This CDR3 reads CAWSADRGNTIYF. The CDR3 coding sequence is TGTGCCTGGAGCGCGGACAGGGGAAACACCATATATTTT.

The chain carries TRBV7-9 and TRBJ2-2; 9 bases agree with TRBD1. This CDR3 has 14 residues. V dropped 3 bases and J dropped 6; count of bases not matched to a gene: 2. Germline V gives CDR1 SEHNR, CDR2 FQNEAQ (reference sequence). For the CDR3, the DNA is TGTGCCAGCAGCTTGGGGACAGGGCCCGGGGAGCTGTTTTTT. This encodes CASSLGTGPGELFF. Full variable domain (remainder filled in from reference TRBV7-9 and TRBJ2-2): DTGVSQNPRHKITKRGQNVTFRCDPISEHNRLYWYRQTLGQGPEFLTYFQNEAQLEKSRLLSDRFSAERPKGSFSTLEIQRTEQGDSAMYLCASSLGTGPGELFFGEGSRLTVL.

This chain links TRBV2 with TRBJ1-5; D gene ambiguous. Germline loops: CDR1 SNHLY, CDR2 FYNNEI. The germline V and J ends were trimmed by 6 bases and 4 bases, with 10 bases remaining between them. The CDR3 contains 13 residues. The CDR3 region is CASRPSRNQPQHF. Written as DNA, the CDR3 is TGTGCCAGCAGACCTTCCCGAAATCAGCCCCAGCATTTT.

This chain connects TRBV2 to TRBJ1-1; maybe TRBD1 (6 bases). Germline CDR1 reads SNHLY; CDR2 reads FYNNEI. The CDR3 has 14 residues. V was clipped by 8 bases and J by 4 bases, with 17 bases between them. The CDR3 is CASRTNRAGTEAFF. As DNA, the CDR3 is TGTGCCAGCCGGACGAACAGGGCTGGCACTGAAGCTTTCTTT.

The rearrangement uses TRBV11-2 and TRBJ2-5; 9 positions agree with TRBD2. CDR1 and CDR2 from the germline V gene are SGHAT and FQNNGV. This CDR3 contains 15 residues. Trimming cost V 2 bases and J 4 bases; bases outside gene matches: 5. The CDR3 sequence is CASSLLAGVGETQYF. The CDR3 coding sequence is TGTGCCAGCAGCTTATTAGCGGGGGTTGGAGAGACCCAGTACTTC.

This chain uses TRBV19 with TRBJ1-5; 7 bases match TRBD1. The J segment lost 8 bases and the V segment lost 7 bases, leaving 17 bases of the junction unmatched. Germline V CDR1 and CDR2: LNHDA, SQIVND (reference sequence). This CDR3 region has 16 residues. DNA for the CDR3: TGTGCCAGTACAGAGTCCCGGGACAGTTTTGGGAAGCCCCAGCATTTT. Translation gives CASTESRDSFGKPQHF. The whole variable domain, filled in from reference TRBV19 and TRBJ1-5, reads DGGITQSPKYLFRKEGQNVTLSCEQNLNHDAMYWYRQDPGQGLRLIYYSQIVNDFQKGDIAEGYSVSREKKESFPLTVTSAQKNPTAFYLCASTESRDSFGKPQHFGDGTRLSIL.

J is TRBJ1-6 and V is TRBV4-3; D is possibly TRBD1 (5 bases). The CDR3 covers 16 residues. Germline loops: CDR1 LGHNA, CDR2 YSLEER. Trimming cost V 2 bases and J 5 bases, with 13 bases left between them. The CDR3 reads CASSQTGQGNNSPLHF. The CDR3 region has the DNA TGCGCCAGCAGCCAAACGGGCCAGGGAAATAATTCACCCCTCCACTTT.

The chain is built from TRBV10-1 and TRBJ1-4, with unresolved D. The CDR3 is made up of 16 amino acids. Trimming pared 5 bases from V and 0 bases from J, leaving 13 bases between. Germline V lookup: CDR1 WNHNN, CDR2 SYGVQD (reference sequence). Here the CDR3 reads CASSRTGPATNEKLFF. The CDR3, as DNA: TGCGCCAGCAGTAGGACCGGGCCCGCAACTAATGAAAAACTGTTTTTT.

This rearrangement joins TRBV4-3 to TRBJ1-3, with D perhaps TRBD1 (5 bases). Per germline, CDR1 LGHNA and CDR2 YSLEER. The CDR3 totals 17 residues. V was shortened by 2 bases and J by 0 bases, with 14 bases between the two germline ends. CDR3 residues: CASSQSLQEHSGNTIYF. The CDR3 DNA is TGCGCCAGCAGCCAATCCCTACAGGAACACTCTGGAAACACCATATATTTT.

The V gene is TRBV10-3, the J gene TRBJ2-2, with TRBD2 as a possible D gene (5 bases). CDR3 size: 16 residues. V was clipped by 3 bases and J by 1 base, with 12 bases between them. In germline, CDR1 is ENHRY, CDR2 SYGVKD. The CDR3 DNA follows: TGTGCCATCAGTGACTCCGCGGGCGGGAACACCGGGGAGCTGTTTTTT. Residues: CAISDSAGGNTGELFF.

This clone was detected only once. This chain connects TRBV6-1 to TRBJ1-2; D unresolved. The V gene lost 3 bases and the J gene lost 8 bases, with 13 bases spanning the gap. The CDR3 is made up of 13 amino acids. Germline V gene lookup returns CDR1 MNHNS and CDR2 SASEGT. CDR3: CASSDRIFDGYTF. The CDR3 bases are TGTGCCAGCAGTGACAGGATTTTCGACGGCTACACCTTC.

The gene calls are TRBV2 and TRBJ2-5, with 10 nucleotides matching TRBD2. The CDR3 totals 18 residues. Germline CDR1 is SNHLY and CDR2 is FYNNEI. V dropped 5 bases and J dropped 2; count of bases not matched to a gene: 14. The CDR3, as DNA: TGTGCCAGCAGTTCCCCGTCGCATACTAGCGGGGTTCAAGAGACCCAGTACTTC. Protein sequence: CASSSPSHTSGVQETQYF.

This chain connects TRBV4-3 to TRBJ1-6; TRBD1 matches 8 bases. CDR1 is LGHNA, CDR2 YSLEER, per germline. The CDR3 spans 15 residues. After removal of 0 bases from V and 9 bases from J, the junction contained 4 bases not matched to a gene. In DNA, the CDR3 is TGCGCCAGCAGCCAAGAGGACAGGGACCGTTCACCCCTCCACTTT. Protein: CASSQEDRDRSPLHF.

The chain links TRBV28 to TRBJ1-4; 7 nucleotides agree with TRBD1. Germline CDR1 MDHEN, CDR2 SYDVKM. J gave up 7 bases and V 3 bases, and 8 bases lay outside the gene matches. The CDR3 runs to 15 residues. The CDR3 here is CASSFEGRGSEKLFF. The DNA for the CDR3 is TGTGCCAGCAGTTTTGAGGGCAGGGGGAGTGAAAAACTGTTTTTT. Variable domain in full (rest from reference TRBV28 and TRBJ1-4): DVKVTQSSRYLVKRTGEKVFLECVQDMDHENMFWYRQDPGLGLRLIYFSYDVKMKEKGDIPEGYSVSREKKERFSLILESASTNQTSMYLCASSFEGRGSEKLFFGSGTQLSVL.

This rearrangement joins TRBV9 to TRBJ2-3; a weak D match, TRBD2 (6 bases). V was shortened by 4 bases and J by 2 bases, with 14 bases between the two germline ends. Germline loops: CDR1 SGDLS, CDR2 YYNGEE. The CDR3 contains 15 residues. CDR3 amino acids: CASSRPGLNTDTQYF. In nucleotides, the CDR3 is TGTGCCAGCAGCCGTCCGGGACTGAACACAGATACGCAGTATTTT.

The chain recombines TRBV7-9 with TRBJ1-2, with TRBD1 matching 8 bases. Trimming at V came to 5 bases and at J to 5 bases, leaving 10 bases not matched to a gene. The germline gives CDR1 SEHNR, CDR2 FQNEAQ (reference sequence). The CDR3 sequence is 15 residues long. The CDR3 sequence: CASSPRQGRGYGYTF. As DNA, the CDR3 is TGTGCCAGCAGCCCCCGACAGGGGAGAGGGTATGGCTACACCTTC.

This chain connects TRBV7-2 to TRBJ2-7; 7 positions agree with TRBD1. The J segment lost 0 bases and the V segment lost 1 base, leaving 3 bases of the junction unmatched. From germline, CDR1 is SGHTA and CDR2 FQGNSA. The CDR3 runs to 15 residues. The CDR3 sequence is CASSLVTGSSYEQYF. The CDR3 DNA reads TGTGCCAGCAGCTTAGTGACAGGGAGCTCCTACGAGCAGTACTTC.

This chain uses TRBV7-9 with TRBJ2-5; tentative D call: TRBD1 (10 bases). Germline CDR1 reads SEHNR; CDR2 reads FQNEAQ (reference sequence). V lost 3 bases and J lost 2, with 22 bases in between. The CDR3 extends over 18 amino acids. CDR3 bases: TGTGCCAGCAGCTTCGGACAGGGGGTTAGCGGGGGTCAAGAGACCCAGTACTTC. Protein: CASSFGQGVSGGQETQYF. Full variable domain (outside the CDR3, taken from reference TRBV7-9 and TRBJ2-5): DTGVSQNPRHKITKRGQNVTFRCDPISEHNRLYWYRQTLGQGPEFLTYFQNEAQLEKSRLLSDRFSAERPKGSFSTLEIQRTEQGDSAMYLCASSFGQGVSGGQETQYFGPGTRLLVL.

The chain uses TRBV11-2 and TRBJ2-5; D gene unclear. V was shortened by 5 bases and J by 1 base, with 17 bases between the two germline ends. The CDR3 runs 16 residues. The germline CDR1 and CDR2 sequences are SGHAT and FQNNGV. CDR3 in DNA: TGTGCCAGCAGCCCCTTCTGGGTAGCCACCCAAGAGACCCAGTACTTC. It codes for CASSPFWVATQETQYF.

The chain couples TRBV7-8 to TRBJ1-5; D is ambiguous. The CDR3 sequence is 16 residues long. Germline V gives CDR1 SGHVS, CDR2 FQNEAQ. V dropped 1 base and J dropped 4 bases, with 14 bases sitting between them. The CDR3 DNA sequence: TGTGCCAGCAGCTTAGGTGTAGCCAAGATAAATCAGCCCCAGCATTTT. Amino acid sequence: CASSLGVAKINQPQHF.

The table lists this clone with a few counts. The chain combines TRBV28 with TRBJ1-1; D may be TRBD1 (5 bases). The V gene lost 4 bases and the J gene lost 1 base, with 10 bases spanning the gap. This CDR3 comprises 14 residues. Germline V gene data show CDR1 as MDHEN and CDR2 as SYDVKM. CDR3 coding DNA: TGTGCCAGCAGTTCCCTGGACAAGAACACTGAAGCTTTCTTT. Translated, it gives CASSSLDKNTEAFF.

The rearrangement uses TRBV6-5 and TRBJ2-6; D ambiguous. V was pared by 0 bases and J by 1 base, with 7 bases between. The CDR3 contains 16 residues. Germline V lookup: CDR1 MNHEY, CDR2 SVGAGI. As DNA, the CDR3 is TGTGCCAGCAGTTACTCATCCTATTCTGGGGCCAACGTCCTGACTTTC. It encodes CASSYSSYSGANVLTF.

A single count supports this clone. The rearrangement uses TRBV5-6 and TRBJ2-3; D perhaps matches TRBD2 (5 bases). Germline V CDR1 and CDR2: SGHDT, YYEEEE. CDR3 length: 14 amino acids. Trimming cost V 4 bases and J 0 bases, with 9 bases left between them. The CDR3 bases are TGTGCCAGCAGCCCATGGACTAGCACAGATACGCAGTATTTT. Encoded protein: CASSPWTSTDTQYF.

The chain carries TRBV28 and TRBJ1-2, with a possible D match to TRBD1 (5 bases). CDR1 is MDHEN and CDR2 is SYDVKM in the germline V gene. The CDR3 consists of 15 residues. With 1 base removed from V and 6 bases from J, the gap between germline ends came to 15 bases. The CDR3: CASSLFGQGVDGYTF. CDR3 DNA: TGTGCCAGCAGTTTATTCGGGCAGGGAGTCGATGGCTACACCTTC.

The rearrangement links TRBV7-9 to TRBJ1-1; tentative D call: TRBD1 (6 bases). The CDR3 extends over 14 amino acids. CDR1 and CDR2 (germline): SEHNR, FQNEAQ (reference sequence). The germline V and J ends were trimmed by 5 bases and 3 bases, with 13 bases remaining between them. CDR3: CASSKQGGDTEAFF. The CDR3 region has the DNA TGTGCCAGCAGCAAACAGGGAGGGGACACTGAAGCTTTCTTT.